In its sample, the clone carrying this T cell receptor (beta chain) was seen many times. Its antigen is not known. Amplification targeted TCR beta CDR3 regions from RNA transcripts. HTBI primers were used for first-round RT-PCR of the TCR CDR3. TCRdb passed the multiplex PCR reads through MiXCR, listing each CDR3 protein once. This table has over 500,000 distinct CDR3 sequences, more than 15% appearing once. This CDR3 has 16 residues. CDR1 SEHNR and CDR2 FQNEAQ come from the germline V gene (reference sequence). The V end lost 3 bases, the J end lost 5 bases, and 17 bases lay between the germline ends. The sample originates from a study of T cells in Graves' hyperthyroidism and ophthalmopathy. Study-level points and caveats: Onset of ophthalmopathy came a median approximately 6 months after the model predicted it.

In the ophthalmopathy cohort, Clinical Activity Score was at least 3, NOSPECS grade at least 4, and duration under 3 months. Uncontrolled infections, other autoimmune diseases, pregnancy or lactation led to exclusion of patients. The chain uses TRBV7-9 and TRBJ2-1, with D hard to call. The sequence was obtained from a woman younger than 35 with Graves' ophthalmopathy. Sequencing was performed on blood. The CDR3 DNA reads as TGTGCCAGCAGCTTGACGACGCGAACCCTTAACAATGAGCAGTTCTTC. This codes for CASSLTTRTLNNEQFF.